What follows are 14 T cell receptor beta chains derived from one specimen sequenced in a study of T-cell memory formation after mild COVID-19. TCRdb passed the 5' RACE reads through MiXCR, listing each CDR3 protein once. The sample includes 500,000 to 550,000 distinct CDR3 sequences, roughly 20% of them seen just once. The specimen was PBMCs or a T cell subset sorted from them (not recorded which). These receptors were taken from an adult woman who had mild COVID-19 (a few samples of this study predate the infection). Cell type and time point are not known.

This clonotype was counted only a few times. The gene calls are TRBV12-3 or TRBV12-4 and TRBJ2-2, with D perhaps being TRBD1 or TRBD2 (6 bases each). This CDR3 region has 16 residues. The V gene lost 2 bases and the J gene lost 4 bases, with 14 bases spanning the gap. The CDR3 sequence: CASSLRGTQLTGELFF. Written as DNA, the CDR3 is TGTGCCAGCAGTTTAAGGGGGACTCAACTCACCGGGGAGCTGTTTTTT.

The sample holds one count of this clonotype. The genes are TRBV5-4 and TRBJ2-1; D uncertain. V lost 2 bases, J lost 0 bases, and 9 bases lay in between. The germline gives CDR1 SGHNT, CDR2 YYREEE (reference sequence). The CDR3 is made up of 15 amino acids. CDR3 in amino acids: CASSLGTHSYNEQFF. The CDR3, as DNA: TGTGCCAGCAGCTTAGGTACCCACTCCTACAATGAGCAGTTCTTC.

CDR3 bases: TGCAGCGCCCTCCGGGACAGCTCTGGAAACACCATATATTTT. This codes for CSALRDSSGNTIYF. This sequence joins TRBV29-1 and TRBJ1-3; 7 nucleotides line up with TRBD1. V was clipped by 7 bases and J by 0 bases; unmatched bases: 6. This CDR3 spans 14 amino acids. Germline lookup yields CDR1 SQVTM and CDR2 ANQGSEA.

The DNA of the CDR3 is TGCAGTGCGGAGACTAGCGGGAGGGCGGATACGCAGTATTTT. This gives the protein CSAETSGRADTQYF. The chain employs TRBV20-1 and TRBJ2-3; TRBD2 matches 14 bases. The length of the CDR3 is 14 residues. Per germline, CDR1 DFQATT and CDR2 SNEGSKA (reference sequence). V was clipped by 6 bases and J by 6 bases; unmatched bases: 5.

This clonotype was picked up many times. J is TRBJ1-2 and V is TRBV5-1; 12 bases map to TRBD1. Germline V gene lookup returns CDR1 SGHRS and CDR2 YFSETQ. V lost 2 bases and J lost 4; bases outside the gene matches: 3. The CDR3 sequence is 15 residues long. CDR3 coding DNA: TGCGCCAGCAGCTTAGGGACAGGGGGCCTCTATGGCTACACCTTC. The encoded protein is CASSLGTGGLYGYTF.

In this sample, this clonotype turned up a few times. CDR3 DNA: TGTGCCATCAGTGATCGGGACGGCTCCTACGAGCAGTACTTC. Its protein is CAISDRDGSYEQYF. V and J are TRBV10-3 and TRBJ2-7; D possibly uses TRBD1 or TRBD2 (5 bases each). V lost 3 bases and J 0 bases, leaving 9 bases between the germline ends. The germline gives CDR1 ENHRY, CDR2 SYGVKD. This CDR3 is built from 14 residues.

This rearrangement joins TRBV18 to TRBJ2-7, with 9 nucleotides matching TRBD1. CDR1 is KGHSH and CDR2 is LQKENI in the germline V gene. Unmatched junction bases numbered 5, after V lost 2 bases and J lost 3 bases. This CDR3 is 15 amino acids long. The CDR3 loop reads CASSPGTGTNYEQYF. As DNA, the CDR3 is TGTGCCAGCTCACCAGGGACAGGGACTAACTACGAGCAGTACTTC.

The CDR3 DNA follows: TGCGCCAGCAGTATGGGGTATAGCAATCAGCCCCAGCATTTT. Its protein is CASSMGYSNQPQHF. The chain couples TRBV10-2 to TRBJ1-5; no reliable D call. V was shortened by 5 bases and J by 0 bases, with 8 bases between the two germline ends. The CDR3 is 14 amino acids. Germline CDR1 reads WSHSY; CDR2 reads SAAADI.

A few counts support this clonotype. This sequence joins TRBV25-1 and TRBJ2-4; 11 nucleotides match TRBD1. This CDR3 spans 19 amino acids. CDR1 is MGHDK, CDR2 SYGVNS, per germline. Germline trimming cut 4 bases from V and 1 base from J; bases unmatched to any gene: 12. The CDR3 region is CASSAKGTGGIWAKNIQYF. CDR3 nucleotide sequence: TGTGCCAGCAGTGCGAAAGGGACAGGGGGGATTTGGGCCAAAAACATTCAGTACTTC.

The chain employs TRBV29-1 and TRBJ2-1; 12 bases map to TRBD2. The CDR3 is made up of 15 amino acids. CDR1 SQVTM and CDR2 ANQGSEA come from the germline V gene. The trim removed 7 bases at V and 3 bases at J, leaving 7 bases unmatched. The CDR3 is CSGRLAGDLYNEQFF. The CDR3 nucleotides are TGCAGCGGTCGACTAGCGGGAGACCTCTACAATGAGCAGTTCTTC.

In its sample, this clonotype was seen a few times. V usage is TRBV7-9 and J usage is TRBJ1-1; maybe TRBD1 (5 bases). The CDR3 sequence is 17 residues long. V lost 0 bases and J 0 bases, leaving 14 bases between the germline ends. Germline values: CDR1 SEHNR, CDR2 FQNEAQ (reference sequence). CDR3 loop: CASSLAGTFAMNTEAFF. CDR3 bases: TGTGCCAGCAGCTTAGCAGGGACCTTTGCGATGAACACTGAAGCTTTCTTT.

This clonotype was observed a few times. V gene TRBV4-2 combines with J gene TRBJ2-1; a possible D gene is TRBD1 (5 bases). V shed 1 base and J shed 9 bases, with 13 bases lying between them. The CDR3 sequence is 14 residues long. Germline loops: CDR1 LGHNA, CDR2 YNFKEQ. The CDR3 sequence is CASSQVGALSEQFF. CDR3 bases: TGTGCCAGCAGCCAAGTTGGGGCCCTCAGTGAGCAGTTCTTC.

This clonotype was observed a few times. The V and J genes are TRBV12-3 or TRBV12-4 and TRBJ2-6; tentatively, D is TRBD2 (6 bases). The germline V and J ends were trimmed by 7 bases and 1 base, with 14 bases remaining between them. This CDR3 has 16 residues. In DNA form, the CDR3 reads TGTGCCAGCACCCCCAGCGGACTATCTGGGGCCAACGTCCTGACTTTC. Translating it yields CASTPSGLSGANVLTF.

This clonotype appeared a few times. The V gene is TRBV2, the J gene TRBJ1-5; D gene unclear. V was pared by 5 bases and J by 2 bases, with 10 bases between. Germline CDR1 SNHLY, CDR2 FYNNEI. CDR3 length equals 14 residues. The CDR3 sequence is CASSRLAGNQPQHF. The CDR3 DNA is TGTGCCAGCAGTCGGTTGGCGGGCAATCAGCCCCAGCATTTT. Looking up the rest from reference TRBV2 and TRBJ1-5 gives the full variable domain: EPEVTQTPSHQVTQMGQEVILRCVPISNHLYFYWYRQILGQKVEFLVSFYNNEISEKSEIFDDQFSVERPDGSNFTLKIRSTKLEDSAMYFCASSRLAGNQPQHFGDGTRLSIL.